This entry is about one T cell receptor (beta chain). Trimming took 7 bases from V and 1 from J, leaving 11 bases between them. In germline, CDR1 is SGHNT, CDR2 YYREEE (reference sequence). CDR3 size: 13 residues. The table came from immunoSEQ multiplex PCR; TCRdb's copy has only in-frame clones and leaves some out. The sample includes roughly 200,000 clones, roughly 84% of them seen just once. This sample was taken from a study of blood T cell repertoires in COVID-19. About the study: PBMCs, B-cell-depleted T cells, or T cells were the source of the cDNA or gDNA that made up the material.

This sequence joins TRBV5-4 and TRBJ1-1; no definite D call. The sequence was collected from a man aged 30-40 years in a cohort exposed to, infected with or recovered from COVID-19 (not recorded which). What was sequenced was PBMCs or T cells enriched from blood (not recorded which). CDR3: CASLPEPNTEAFF. In nucleotides, the CDR3 is TGTGCCAGCTTACCCGAGCCGAACACTGAAGCTTTCTTT. The full variable domain, completed using reference TRBV5-4 and TRBJ1-1, is ETGVTQSPTHLIKTRGQQVTLRCSSQSGHNTVSWYQQALGQGPQFIFQYYREEENGRGNFPPRFSGLQFPNYSSELNVNALELDDSALYLCASLPEPNTEAFFGQGTRLTVV.